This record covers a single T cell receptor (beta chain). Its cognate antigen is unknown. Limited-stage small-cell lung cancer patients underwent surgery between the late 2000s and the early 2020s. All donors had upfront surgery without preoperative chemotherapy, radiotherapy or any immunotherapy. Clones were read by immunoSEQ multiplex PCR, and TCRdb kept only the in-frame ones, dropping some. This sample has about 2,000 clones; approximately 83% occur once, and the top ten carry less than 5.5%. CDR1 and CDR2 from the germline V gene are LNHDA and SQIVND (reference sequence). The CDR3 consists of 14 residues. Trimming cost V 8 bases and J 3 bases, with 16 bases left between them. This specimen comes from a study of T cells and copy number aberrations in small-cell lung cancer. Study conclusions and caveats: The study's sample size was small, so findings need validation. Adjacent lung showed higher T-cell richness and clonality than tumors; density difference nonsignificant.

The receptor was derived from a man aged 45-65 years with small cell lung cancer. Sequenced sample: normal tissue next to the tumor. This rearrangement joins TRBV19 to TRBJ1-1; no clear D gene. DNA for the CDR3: TGTGCCAGTGCTTCGACACCACGGGACACTGAAGCTTTCTTT. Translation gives CASASTPRDTEAFF.